Listed below are T cell receptor beta chains from one sample, sequenced in a study of tumor-infiltrating lymphocytes in primary liver carcinoma. Each CDR3 protein gets one entry after TCRdb re-called the multiplex PCR reads with MiXCR. The table lists fewer than 350,000 distinct CDR3 sequences, around three fifths of them singletons. The specimen sequenced was peripheral blood. Every receptor here comes from a man aged 35-49 years with primary liver carcinoma and hepatitis B virus infection. The CDR3 runs from the conserved cysteine through the conserved F or W. Each record gives: J gene, D gene, V gene, clone size, CDR3 protein, CDR3 DNA. A D gene is named only where the DNA matches it firmly. Expanded clones get a size class; other rows say once, few or many, or leave the size out.

J: TRBJ1-6; D: .; V: TRBV5-4; size: .; CDR3: CASSLGRGQNSPLHF; DNA: TGTGCCAGCAGCCTGGGACGGGGGCAAAATTCACCCCTCCACTTT
J: TRBJ2-7; D: .; V: TRBV6-1; size: many; CDR3: CASSATSYEQYF; DNA: TGTGCCAGCAGTGCTACATCCTACGAGCAGTACTTC
J: TRBJ2-5; D: TRBD1; V: TRBV6-1; size: .; CDR3: CASSPHRGLEEDTQYF; DNA: TGTGCCAGCAGTCCCCACAGGGGCCTTGAGGAAGACACCCAGTACTTC
J: TRBJ2-6; D: .; V: TRBV11-2; size: .; CDR3: CANGRQISSGANVLTF; DNA: TGTGCCAACGGCCGACAAATTAGCTCTGGGGCCAACGTCCTGACTTTC
J: TRBJ1-6; D: .; V: TRBV15; size: .; CDR3: CATSRDAGFGSPLHF; DNA: TGTGCCACCAGCAGAGATGCAGGGTTCGGTTCACCCCTCCACTTT
J: TRBJ1-3; D: .; V: TRBV28; size: .; CDR3: CASSLFRTRSSGNTIYF; DNA: TGTGCCAGCAGTTTATTCAGGACACGAAGCTCTGGAAACACCATATATTTT
J: TRBJ1-1; D: TRBD1; V: TRBV6-1; size: .; CDR3: CASSRTGGFTEAFF; DNA: TGTGCCAGCTCGAGGACAGGGGGCTTCACTGAAGCTTTCTTT
J: TRBJ2-5; D: TRBD2; V: TRBV29-1; size: .; CDR3: CTVTGTNGQETRYF; DNA: TGCACCGTTACCGGGACTAACGGACAAGAGACCCGGTACTTC
J: TRBJ2-1; D: .; V: TRBV5-1; size: .; CDR3: CANSLSVAGDNELFF; DNA: TGCGCCAACAGCTTGTCTGTGGCGGGGGACAATGAGTTGTTCTTC
J: TRBJ2-5; D: TRBD2; V: TRBV5-1; size: .; CDR3: CASSFGTSDETQYF; DNA: TGCGCCAGCAGCTTCGGGACTAGCGACGAGACCCAGTACTTC
J: TRBJ2-7; D: .; V: TRBV29-1; size: .; CDR3: CSAGMYEQYF; DNA: TGTAGCGCTGGGATGTACGAGCAGTACTTC
J: TRBJ1-1; D: .; V: TRBV7-6; size: .; CDR3: CASSFSENTEAFF; DNA: TGTGCCAGCAGCTTTAGTGAGAACACTGAAGCTTTCTTT
J: TRBJ2-1; D: .; V: TRBV14; size: many; CDR3: CASSQDLAANTQFF; DNA: TGTGCCAGCAGCCAAGATTTGGCAGCGAACACGCAGTTCTTC
J: TRBJ1-1; D: TRBD1; V: TRBV12-3/TRBV12-4; size: .; CDR3: CAGILLGRGMNTEAFF; DNA: TGTGCCGGCATTCTGTTGGGCAGGGGGATGAACACTGAAGCTTTCTTT
J: TRBJ1-4; D: .; V: TRBV30; size: few; CDR3: CAWSVRSTNEKLFF; DNA: TGTGCCTGGAGTGTACGGTCAACTAATGAAAAACTGTTTTTT
J: TRBJ2-2; D: .; V: TRBV18; size: .; CDR3: CASSPRGPSGAGTGELFF; DNA: TGTGCCAGCTCACCACGGGGCCCCTCTGGTGCGGGAACCGGGGAGCTGTTTTTT
J: TRBJ2-7; D: .; V: TRBV6-2/TRBV6-3; size: many; CDR3: CASSSQTDSYEQYF; DNA: TGTGCCAGCAGTTCCCAGACCGACAGCTACGAGCAGTACTTC
J: TRBJ2-6; D: .; V: TRBV29-1; size: .; CDR3: CSVEYTLSANVLTF; DNA: TGCAGCGTTGAATACACGTTGTCTGCCAACGTCCTGACTTTC
J: TRBJ2-7; D: TRBD1; V: TRBV13; size: .; CDR3: CASSRAQGESFEQYF; DNA: TGTGCCAGCAGCCGAGCACAGGGGGAGAGCTTCGAGCAGTACTTC
J: TRBJ2-5; D: TRBD2; V: TRBV11-2; size: once; CDR3: CASSKNGGGWETQYF; DNA: TGTGCCAGCAGCAAAAACGGGGGGGGTTGGGAGACCCAATACTTC
J: TRBJ2-7; D: .; V: TRBV10-3; size: many; CDR3: CAISESSSQGGREQYF; DNA: TGTGCCATCAGTGAGTCGAGTAGCCAGGGCGGGCGCGAGCAGTACTTC
J: TRBJ1-4; D: .; V: TRBV6-1; size: few; CDR3: CASSEGSLTNEKLFF; DNA: TGTGCCAGCAGTGAAGGTAGCTTAACTAATGAAAAACTGTTTTTT
J: TRBJ2-1; D: TRBD2; V: TRBV11-2; size: .; CDR3: CANSLGGLAGVILF; DNA: TGCGCCAACAGCCTAGGAGGACTAGCCGGAGTTATACTCTTC
J: TRBJ2-3; D: TRBD1; V: TRBV29-1; size: many; CDR3: CSVEDNDRGKLTQYF; DNA: TGCAGCGTTGAAGACAATGACAGGGGCAAACTTACGCAGTATTTT
J: TRBJ2-7; D: .; V: TRBV11-1; size: .; CDR3: CASNLGYSSYKQYF; DNA: TGTGCCAGCAACTTAGGTTACAGCTCCTACAAGCAGTACTTC
J: TRBJ2-5; D: .; V: TRBV11-2; size: .; CDR3: CASTPEWGEETQYF; DNA: TGTGCCAGCACTCCCGAGTGGGGGGAAGAGACCCAGTACTTC
J: TRBJ2-3; D: TRBD1; V: TRBV5-1; size: .; CDR3: CASSRQGDITDTQYF; DNA: TGCGCCAGCAGCCGACAGGGCGATATCACAGATACGCAGTATTTT
J: TRBJ2-2; D: .; V: TRBV11-2; size: .; CDR3: CASSLVVEFRAGEPFF; DNA: TGTGCCAGCAGCTTAGTAGTGGAGTTCAGAGCCGGGGAGCCGTTTTTT
J: TRBJ1-1; D: TRBD1; V: TRBV6-5; size: many; CDR3: CASHSGTGDTEAFF; DNA: TGTGCCAGCCACTCCGGGACAGGGGACACTGAAGCTTTCTTT
J: TRBJ2-3; D: TRBD2; V: TRBV11-2; size: .; CDR3: CASSLVSAGSTDMQYF; DNA: TGTGCCAGCAGCTTAGTTTCAGCGGGGAGTACAGATATGCAGTATTTT
J: TRBJ2-7; D: .; V: TRBV11-1; size: .; CDR3: CDSSPQGRAYEQYF; DNA: TGTGACAGCAGCCCCCAGGGTAGGGCCTACGAGCAATACTTC
J: TRBJ2-7; D: TRBD1; V: TRBV11-2; size: .; CDR3: CVSSLGDRGKQYF; DNA: TGTGTCAGCAGCTTAGGAGACAGGGGCAAACAGTACTTC
J: TRBJ2-1; D: .; V: TRBV29-1; size: many; CDR3: CSVPAPSSYNEQFF; DNA: TGCAGCGTCCCCGCGCCGAGCTCCTACAATGAGCAGTTCTTC
J: TRBJ2-7; D: TRBD1; V: TRBV6-5; size: .; CDR3: CASGEYTRDRVQWYF; DNA: TGTGCCAGCGGCGAGTACACCCGGGACAGGGTTCAGTGGTACTTC
J: TRBJ2-4; D: TRBD2; V: TRBV11-2; size: .; CDR3: CVNSQTSGLTKNIQYF; DNA: TGTGTCAACAGCCAAACTAGCGGGTTAACCAAAAACATTCAGTACTTC
J: TRBJ2-7; D: .; V: TRBV5-1; size: .; CDR3: CASSIRDTSYEQYF; DNA: TGCGCCAGCAGCATCCGGGACACCTCCTACGAGCAGTACTTC
J: TRBJ1-5; D: .; V: TRBV6-2/TRBV6-3; size: .; CDR3: CASAKYSNQPQHF; DNA: TGTGCCAGCGCCAAGTATAGTAATCAGCCCCAGCATTTT
J: TRBJ1-2; D: .; V: TRBV10-3; size: .; CDR3: CAISQEGQGTYTF; DNA: TGTGCCATCAGTCAGGAAGGCCAGGGGACCTACACCTTC
J: TRBJ2-5; D: TRBD1; V: TRBV29-1; size: .; CDR3: CNVEGDRAQETQYF; DNA: TGCAACGTTGAGGGAGACAGGGCCCAAGAGACTCAGTACTTC
J: TRBJ2-2; D: TRBD2; V: TRBV5-5; size: .; CDR3: CASSSLKREGLGGLFF; DNA: TGTGCCAGCAGCAGCCTGAAGCGGGAGGGCCTCGGGGGGCTGTTTTTT
J: TRBJ2-7; D: .; V: TRBV6-5; size: many; CDR3: CASSYRTAYEQYF; DNA: TGTGCCAGCAGTTACCGGACAGCCTACGAGCAGTACTTC
J: TRBJ2-7; D: TRBD2; V: TRBV28; size: .; CDR3: CARSRSAGGTYEQYF; DNA: TGTGCCAGAAGCCGGTCAGCGGGAGGGACATACGAGCAGTACTTC
J: TRBJ1-1; D: .; V: TRBV11-1; size: .; CDR3: CASSIQRGNTEAFF; DNA: TGTGCCAGCAGCATTCAACGGGGAAACACTGAAGCTTTCTTT
J: TRBJ2-7; D: .; V: TRBV6-1; size: .; CDR3: CARGELTAHRDF; DNA: TGTGCCAGAGGTGAACTAACGGCGCACAGGGACTTC
J: TRBJ2-2; D: .; V: TRBV25-1; size: .; CDR3: CASSGLTGSNTGELFF; DNA: TGTGCCAGCAGTGGACTAACCGGGAGTAACACCGGGGAGCTGTTTTTT
J: TRBJ2-5; D: TRBD1; V: TRBV7-9; size: .; CDR3: CASSPQGAGETQYF; DNA: TGTGCCAGCAGCCCACAGGGGGCAGGGGAGACCCAGTACTTC